The source of this TCR beta chain is a study of T cell changes during pregnancy in multiple sclerosis. Clones were read by immunoSEQ multiplex PCR, and TCRdb kept only the in-frame ones, dropping some. This table has tens of thousands of clones, about 90% appearing once. CDR3 size: 15 residues. With 5 bases clipped from V and 5 bases from J, the junction kept 11 bases outside the gene matches. Looked up from germline, CDR1 is SEHNR and CDR2 is FQNEAQ (reference sequence). V usage is TRBV7-9 and J usage is TRBJ1-1, with TRBD1 matching 7 bases. Sequencing used CD4+ T cells from peripheral blood mononuclear cells, obtained in the second trimester of pregnancy. The receptor was derived from a female donor in good health, enrolled as a control in a pregnancy study. CDR3: CASSAGQAFGTEAFF. DNA for the CDR3: TGTGCCAGCAGCGCTGGACAGGCCTTTGGTACTGAAGCTTTCTTT.